The sequence of this T cell receptor beta chain was determined in a study of T cell repertoires in cytomegalovirus infection. Study at large: Newly reported HLA-C-restricted and thoroughly characterized HLA-B-restricted CMV epitopes were employed. Matching HLA type, along with CMV infection, was indicated by public TCR beta signatures.

Findings and limits, study-wide: The cumulative frequency of public TCR beta families distinguished individuals who carried CMV together with the relevant HLA. HLA-C-restricted, CMV-specific TCR beta clonotypes were dominant ex vivo.

MiXCR was run by TCRdb on the reads, yielding one entry per CDR3 protein. Of approximately 110,000 distinct CDR3 sequences listed, under 45% are singletons. This clonotype was recorded a few times. Its antigen is unidentified. Germline loops: CDR1 MDHEN, CDR2 SYDVKM. J gave up 5 bases and V 3 bases, and 8 bases lay outside the gene matches. This CDR3 spans 18 amino acids. This clonotype originated in a human donor in good health (CMV status not recorded). Some clones in this sample may be carry-over from other donors' samples. The sequenced sample was CD8+ T cells from cultured PBMCs, obtained from culture after CMV antigen stimulation. The V gene is TRBV28, the J gene TRBJ2-3; TRBD2 matches at 16 bases. The DNA of the CDR3 is TGTGCCAGCAGTTTCCCCTCGGGACTAGCGGGGGGGATAGATACGCAGTATTTT. Protein product: CASSFPSGLAGGIDTQYF.